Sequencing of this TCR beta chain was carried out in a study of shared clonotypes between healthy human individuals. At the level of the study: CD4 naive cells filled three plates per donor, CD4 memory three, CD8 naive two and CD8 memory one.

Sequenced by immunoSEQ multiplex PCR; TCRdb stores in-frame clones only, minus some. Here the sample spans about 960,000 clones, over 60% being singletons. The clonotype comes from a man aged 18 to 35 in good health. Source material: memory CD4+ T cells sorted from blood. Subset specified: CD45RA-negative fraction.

The DNA for the CDR3 is TGTGCCAGCAGCGTAGGAGCCAGAAAGGAGACCCAGTACTTC. Translated, it gives CASSVGARKETQYF. The chain uses TRBV9 and TRBJ2-5, with D uncertain. This CDR3 is 14 amino acids long. Deletions cut 0 bases from V and 5 bases from J, with 11 bases between. Germline V CDR1 and CDR2: SGDLS, YYNGEE.